This T cell receptor beta chain was identified during a study of T-cell reconstitution after alpha-beta-depleted transplantation in children. The study's findings and limits: About two months after transplant, alpha-beta T cells reportedly came from several hundred expanded graft clones. Some patients' high day-60 TCRbeta diversity was traced to surviving recipient T cells and thymic progenitors. Among T cells one year after transplant, newly produced cells accounted for most counts and diversity.

The ends were cut back, 0 bases at V and 4 bases at J, with 10 bases in the middle. Germline V lookup: CDR1 SEHNR, CDR2 FQNEAQ (reference sequence). The CDR3 sequence is 15 residues long. This clonotype has just a few counts. The antigen remains undetermined. The library targeted TCRbeta and was prepared with unique molecular identifiers. One entry per CDR3 protein results from TCRdb running MiXCR on the PCR reads. The profile covers around 800,000 distinct CDR3 sequences, with 15% to 20% appearing a single time and about 4.6% taken by the ten largest. The sequencing here drew on PBMCs, mostly from graft donor cells, taken 360 days after TCRalphabeta/CD19-depleted stem cell transplant. The receptor's source is a male patient aged 10 to 17 who had a stem cell transplant for acute lymphoblastic leukemia, so the T cells may come from the graft donor. V gene TRBV7-9 combines with J gene TRBJ1-5; D remains unclear. CDR3 bases: TGTGCCAGCAGCTTAGCTGGATACGAGAATCAGCCCCAGCATTTT. Its protein is CASSLAGYENQPQHF.